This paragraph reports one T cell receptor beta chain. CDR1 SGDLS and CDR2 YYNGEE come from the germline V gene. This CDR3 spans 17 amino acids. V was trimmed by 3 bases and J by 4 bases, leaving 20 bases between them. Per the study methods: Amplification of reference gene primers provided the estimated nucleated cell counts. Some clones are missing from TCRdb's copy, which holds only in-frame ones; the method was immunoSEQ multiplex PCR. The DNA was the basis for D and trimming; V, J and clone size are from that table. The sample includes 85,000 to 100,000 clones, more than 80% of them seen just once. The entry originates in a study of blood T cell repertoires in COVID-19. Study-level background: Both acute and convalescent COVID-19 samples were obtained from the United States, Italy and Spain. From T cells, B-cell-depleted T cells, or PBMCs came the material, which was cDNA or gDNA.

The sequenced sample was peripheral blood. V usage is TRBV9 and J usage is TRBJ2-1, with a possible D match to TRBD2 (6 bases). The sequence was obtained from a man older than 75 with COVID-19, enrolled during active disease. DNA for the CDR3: TGTGCCAGCAGCGCGCGCACCCACGGGGGAAAATACAATGAGCAGTTCTTC. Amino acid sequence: CASSARTHGGKYNEQFF. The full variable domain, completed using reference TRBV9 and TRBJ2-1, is DSGVTQTPKHLITATGQRVTLRCSPRSGDLSVYWYQQSLDQGLQFLIQYYNGEERAKGNILERFSAQQFPDLHSELNLSSLELGDSALYFCASSARTHGGKYNEQFFGPGTRLTVL.